These 6 T cell receptor beta chains originate from one sample sequenced in a study of Tregs in tolerant kidney transplant recipients. TCRdb keeps only in-frame clones here, not all; method: immunoSEQ multiplex PCR. Recorded for this sample: some 29,000 clones. Recipients received nonmyeloablative bone marrow transplants from related graft donors, with transient mixed chimerism. This specimen was CD4+ T cells from blood (PBMCs), taken 24 months after the transplant. All receptors derive from a human patient who received a combined kidney and bone marrow transplant. Some T cells may be the graft donor's.

Details on this clone: The DNA ends 3 residues before the CDR3 does, and the rest of the CDR3 is filled in from the germline J gene. The chain is built from TRBV28 and TRBJ1-4; D ambiguous. The CDR3 length is 14 residues. The V gene's germline CDR1 is MDHEN and CDR2 SYDVKM. Trimming removed 7 bases from V and 0 bases from J, with 9 bases in between. Partial CDR3 DNA: TGTGCCAGCACCCAGAGTGCAACTAATGAAAAA. Encoded protein: CASTQSATNEK. The full CDR3 sequence reads CASTQSATNEKLFF.

Concerning this clone: Read data end 3 residues before the CDR3 end; the end is taken from the germline J gene. This chain uses TRBV5-1 with TRBJ1-1, with D possibly being TRBD1 (6 bases). CDR3 length: 11 residues. The V and J ends lost 4 bases and 7 bases respectively, with 8 bases between them. Germline values: CDR1 SGHRS, CDR2 YFSETQ. CDR3 sequence: CASSVTGEAFF. CDR3 DNA (partial): TGCGCCAGCAGCGTGACAGGTGAA.

In the case of this clone: The read ends 3 residues shy of where the CDR3 ends; the end is completed using the germline J gene. The chain joins TRBV20-1 to TRBJ2-7, with 7 bases that match TRBD2. V lost 2 bases and J lost 0; bases outside the gene matches: 10. The CDR3 sequence is 16 residues long. The germline CDR1 and CDR2 sequences are DFQATT and SNEGSKA (reference sequence). The sequenced part of the CDR3 DNA is TGCAGTGCTAGACTACCGACTAGCCGGAGCTCCTACGAG. This gives the protein CSARLPTSRSSYE. The full CDR3 is CSARLPTSRSSYEQYF.

As for this clone: The missing CDR3 end, 3 residues past where the read stops, is filled in from the germline J gene. The chain has TRBV20-1 and TRBJ2-5; 8 bases map to TRBD1. Unmatched junction bases numbered 10, after V lost 6 bases and J lost 4 bases. CDR1 is DFQATT, CDR2 SNEGSKA, per germline (reference sequence). CDR3 length equals 14 residues. CDR3 loop: CSASSRGRGETQYF. The sequenced CDR3 bases are TGCAGTGCGAGCTCCAGGGGGCGCGGAGAGACC.

Points on this clone: The read gets to within 3 residues of the CDR3 end, and the germline J gene fills in the rest. V is TRBV10-3 and J is TRBJ1-2; 10 bases align to TRBD1. Trimming took 11 bases from V and 3 from J; bases not matched to a gene: 3. From germline, CDR1 is ENHRY and CDR2 SYGVKD. This CDR3 spans 12 amino acids. Incomplete CDR3 DNA: TGTGCCGCAGGGACAGGGGACTATGGC. Translating gives CAAGTGDYG. The whole CDR3 protein is CAAGTGDYGYTF.

Remarks on this clone: The read terminates 3 residues ahead of where the CDR3 ends, so the germline J gene completes it. Other nucleotide sequences in the sample specify the same CDR3. The chain employs TRBV19 and TRBJ2-2, with 8 positions matching TRBD1. The CDR3 length is 14 residues. CDR1 is LNHDA, CDR2 SQIVND, per germline (reference sequence). The V and J ends lost 4 bases and 4 bases, in that order; junction bases with no gene match: 2. Incomplete CDR3 DNA: TGTGCCAGTAGTAGACAGGGGACCACCGGGGAG. Translated: CASSRQGTTGE. The whole CDR3 sequence reads CASSRQGTTGELFF. Filled out from reference TRBV19 and TRBJ2-2, the complete variable domain reads DGGITQSPKYLFRKEGQNVTLSCEQNLNHDAMYWYRQDPGQGLRLIYYSQIVNDFQKGDIAEGYSVSREKKESFPLTVTSAQKNPTAFYLCASSRQGTTGELFFGEGSRLTVL.